This T cell receptor (beta chain) was captured in a study of blood T cell repertoires in COVID-19. Looking at the study overall: COVID-19 samples, acute and convalescent, were from the United States, Italy and Spain. T cells, B-cell-depleted T cells, or PBMCs provided the cDNA or gDNA that served as material.

Trimming removed 0 bases at V and 8 bases at J, with 11 bases between. The CDR3 totals 15 residues. Germline V gene lookup returns CDR1 MNHNS and CDR2 SASEGT. Authors' processing steps: Amplifying reference gene primers gave estimates of nucleated cell counts. Clones were read by immunoSEQ multiplex PCR, and TCRdb kept only the in-frame ones, dropping some. The V and J calls and clone size were taken over from that table, and D and trimming were inferred from the DNA. Altogether some 290,000 clones are present, over 65% being singletons, with the ten largest covering 3.5% to 5.5%. The TCR sequence derives from a man aged 55 to 70 who had recovered from COVID-19. The specimen sequenced was peripheral blood. The rearrangement joins TRBV6-1 to TRBJ1-6; D gene ambiguous. CDR3 sequence (DNA): TGTGCCAGCAGTGAAGCAGGAGGCAAGCATTCACCCCTCCACTTT. This encodes CASSEAGGKHSPLHF.